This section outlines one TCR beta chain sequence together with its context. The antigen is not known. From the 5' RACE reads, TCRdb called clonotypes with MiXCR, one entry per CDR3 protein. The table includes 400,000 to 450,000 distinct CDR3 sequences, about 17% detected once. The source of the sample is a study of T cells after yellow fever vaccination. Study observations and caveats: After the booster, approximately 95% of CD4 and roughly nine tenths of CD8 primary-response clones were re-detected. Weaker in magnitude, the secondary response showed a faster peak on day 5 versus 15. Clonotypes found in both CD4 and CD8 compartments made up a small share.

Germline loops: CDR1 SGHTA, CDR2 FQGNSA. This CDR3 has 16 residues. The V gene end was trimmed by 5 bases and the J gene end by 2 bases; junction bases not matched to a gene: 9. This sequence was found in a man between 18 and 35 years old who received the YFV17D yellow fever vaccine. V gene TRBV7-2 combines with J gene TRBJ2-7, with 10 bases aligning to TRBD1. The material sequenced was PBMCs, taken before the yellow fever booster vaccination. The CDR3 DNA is TGTGCCAGCAGCGCAAGATTGGGACAGGGGCCCTACGAGCAGTACTTC. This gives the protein CASSARLGQGPYEQYF.